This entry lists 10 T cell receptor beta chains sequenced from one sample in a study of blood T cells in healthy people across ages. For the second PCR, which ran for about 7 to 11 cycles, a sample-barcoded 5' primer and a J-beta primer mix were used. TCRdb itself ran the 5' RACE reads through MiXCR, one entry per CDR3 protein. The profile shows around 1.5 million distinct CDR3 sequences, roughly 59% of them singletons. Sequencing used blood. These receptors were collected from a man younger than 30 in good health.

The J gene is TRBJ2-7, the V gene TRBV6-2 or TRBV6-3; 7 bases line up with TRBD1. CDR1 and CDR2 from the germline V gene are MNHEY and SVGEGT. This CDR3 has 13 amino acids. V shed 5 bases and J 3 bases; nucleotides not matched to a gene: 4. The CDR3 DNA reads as TGTGCCAGCAGTCAGGGGGATATCTACGAGCAGTACTTC. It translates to CASSQGDIYEQYF.

CDR3 residues: CASSLDFRGGSQFF. In DNA, the CDR3 is TGTGCCAGCAGCTTAGATTTCCGGGGGGGCTCACAGTTCTTC. The rearrangement joins TRBV7-2 to TRBJ2-1; 8 bases are a match to TRBD2. The length of the CDR3 is 14 residues. Looked up from germline, CDR1 is SGHTA and CDR2 is FQGNSA. After removal of 1 base from V and 13 bases from J, the junction contained 9 bases not matched to a gene.

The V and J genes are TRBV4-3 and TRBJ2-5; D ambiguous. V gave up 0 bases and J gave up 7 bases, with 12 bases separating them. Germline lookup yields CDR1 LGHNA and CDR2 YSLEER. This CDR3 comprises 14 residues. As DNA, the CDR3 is TGCGCCAGCAGCCAAGAGGGCAGTCCGGGGACCCAGTACTTC. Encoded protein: CASSQEGSPGTQYF.

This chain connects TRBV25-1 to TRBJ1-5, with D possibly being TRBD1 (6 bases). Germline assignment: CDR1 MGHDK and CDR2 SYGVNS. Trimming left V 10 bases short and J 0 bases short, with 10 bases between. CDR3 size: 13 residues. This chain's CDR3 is CATGTHSNQPQHF. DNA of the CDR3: TGTGCCACTGGGACACATAGCAATCAGCCCCAGCATTTT.

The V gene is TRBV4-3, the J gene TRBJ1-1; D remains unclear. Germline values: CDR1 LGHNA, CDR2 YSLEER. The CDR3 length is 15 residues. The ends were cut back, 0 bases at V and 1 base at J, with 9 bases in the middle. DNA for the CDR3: TGCGCCAGCAGCCAAGATTCCTATGGGAACACTGAAGCTTTCTTT. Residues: CASSQDSYGNTEAFF.

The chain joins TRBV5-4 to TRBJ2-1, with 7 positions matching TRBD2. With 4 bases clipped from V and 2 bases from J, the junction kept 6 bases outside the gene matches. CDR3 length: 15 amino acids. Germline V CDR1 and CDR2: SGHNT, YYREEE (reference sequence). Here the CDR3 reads CASSTTSVAYNEQFF. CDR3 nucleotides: TGTGCCAGCAGCACAACTAGCGTGGCCTACAATGAGCAGTTCTTC.

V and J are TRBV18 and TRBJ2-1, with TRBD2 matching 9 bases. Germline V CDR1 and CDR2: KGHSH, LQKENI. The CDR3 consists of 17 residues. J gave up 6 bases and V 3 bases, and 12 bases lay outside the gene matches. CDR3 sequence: CASSPLYGGGAFNEQFF. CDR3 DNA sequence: TGTGCCAGCTCACCGTTGTATGGCGGGGGGGCGTTCAATGAGCAGTTCTTC.

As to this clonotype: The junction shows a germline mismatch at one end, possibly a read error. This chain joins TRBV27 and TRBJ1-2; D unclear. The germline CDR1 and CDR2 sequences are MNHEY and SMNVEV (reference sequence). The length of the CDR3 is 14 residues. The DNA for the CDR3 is TGTGCCGGCAGCTACGGTGGAGCTAACTATGGCTACACCTTC. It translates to CAGSYGGANYGYTF.

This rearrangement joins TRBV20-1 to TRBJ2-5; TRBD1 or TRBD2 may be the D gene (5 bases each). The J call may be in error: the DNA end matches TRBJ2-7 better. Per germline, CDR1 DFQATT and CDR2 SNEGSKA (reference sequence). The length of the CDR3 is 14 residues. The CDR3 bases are TGCAGTGCTAGGGACTCAGGGTCCTGGTACGAGCAGTACTTC. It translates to CSARDSGSWYEQYF.

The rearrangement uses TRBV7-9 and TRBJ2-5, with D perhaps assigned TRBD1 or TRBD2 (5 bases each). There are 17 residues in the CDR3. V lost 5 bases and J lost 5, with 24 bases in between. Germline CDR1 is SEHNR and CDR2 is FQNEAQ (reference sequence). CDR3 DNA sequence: TGTGCCAGCAGCCCCCTAGAGATGGGACGGCGGCAGGAGACCCAGTACTTC. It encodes CASSPLEMGRRQETQYF. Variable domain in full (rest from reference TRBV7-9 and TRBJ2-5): DTGVSQNPRHKITKRGQNVTFRCDPISEHNRLYWYRQTLGQGPEFLTYFQNEAQLEKSRLLSDRFSAERPKGSFSTLEIQRTEQGDSAMYLCASSPLEMGRRQETQYFGPGTRLLVL.